These T cell receptor beta chains were read from a single sample in a study of CD8 T cells in ankylosing spondylitis. TCRdb reanalysed the 5' RACE reads using MiXCR and keeps one entry per CDR3 protein. The sample has about 800,000 distinct CDR3 sequences; roughly 10% are singletons. Material: blood, either unsorted or a sorted T cell fraction (not recorded which). The receptors stem from a male donor with ankylosing spondylitis. Each CDR3 is given with its conserved first and last residue. Fields, in order: D gene, V gene, clone size, J gene, CDR3 DNA, CDR3 protein. The D gene is left open where the match is weak. A row's size may be missing; if present it is once, few, many or a size class.

NA,TRBV5-1,NA,TRBJ2-7,TGCGCCAGCAGCCAACAACTAGGGATCTACGAGCAGTACTTC,CASSQQLGIYEQYF
NA,TRBV28,few,TRBJ2-5,TGTGCCAGCACCGAAATGGCCCGGGAGACCCAGTACTTC,CASTEMARETQYF
NA,TRBV12-3/TRBV12-4,many,TRBJ1-1,TGTGCCAGCAGTCCGAACGTATTTTCTATCGCTGAAGCTTTCTTT,CASSPNVFSIAEAFF
TRBD1,TRBV20-1,NA,TRBJ2-5,TGCAGTGCTAGAGATCTGGGACAGGGGAGTCAGACCCAGTACTTC,CSARDLGQGSQTQYF
TRBD2,TRBV7-6,NA,TRBJ2-1,TGTGCCAGCAGCATCCCGGTATCAAGCGGGAGAGCCTATGAGCAGTTCTTC,CASSIPVSSGRAYEQFF
TRBD2,TRBV9,NA,TRBJ2-5,TGTGCCAGCAGCCGCACCTTGGGACTAGAAGAGACCCAGTACTTC,CASSRTLGLEETQYF
NA,TRBV7-8,few,TRBJ2-5,TGTGCCAGCAGCTCTTACAGAGAACAAGAGACCCAGTACTTC,CASSSYREQETQYF
NA,TRBV7-2,few,TRBJ2-2,TGTGCCAGCAGCTTAACGGACGCCCGGGAGCTGTTTTTT,CASSLTDARELFF
NA,TRBV7-2,few,TRBJ1-1,TGTGCCAGCAGCATTCACAGGGAGGGCACTGAAGCTTTCTTT,CASSIHREGTEAFF
NA,TRBV5-6,NA,TRBJ2-7,TGTGCCAGCAGCTCCCGGACTGAGGGTTTGATTCAGCAGTACTTC,CASSSRTEGLIQQYF
NA,TRBV5-4,NA,TRBJ2-1,TGTGCCAGCAGCGACCGGGCCCTGTATGAGCAGTTCTTC,CASSDRALYEQFF
NA,TRBV6-1,few,TRBJ1-1,TGTGCCAGCAGTGAATATTTGGGGAGCACTGAAGCTTTCTTT,CASSEYLGSTEAFF
NA,TRBV5-1,NA,TRBJ1-1,TGCGCCAGCAGCCCCCGACCGGTGACTGAAGCTTTCTTT,CASSPRPVTEAFF
NA,TRBV30,few,TRBJ2-1,TGTGCCTGGAGTGTCGGCGGATCTTACAATGAGCAGTTCTTC,CAWSVGGSYNEQFF
NA,TRBV7-2,NA,TRBJ2-7,TGTGCCAGCAGCTATCGGACAGACTACGAGCAGTACTTC,CASSYRTDYEQYF
NA,TRBV10-3,many,TRBJ1-4,TGTGCCACCCGAATAGCCCTTAATGAAAAACTGTTTTTT,CATRIALNEKLFF
NA,TRBV2,NA,TRBJ2-2,TGTGCCAGCAGTCCGAAAGGTAGACTCACGGGGGAGCTGTTTTTT,CASSPKGRLTGELFF
NA,TRBV20-1,many,TRBJ2-1,TGCAGTGCTAGCAGGGTAGCTAGCCCCAATGAGCAGTTCTTC,CSASRVASPNEQFF
TRBD2,TRBV4-3,NA,TRBJ2-1,TGCGCCAGCAGCCAAGGACTAGCGGGGCTCCTTTTTAATGAGCAGTTCTTC,CASSQGLAGLLFNEQFF
NA,TRBV6-5,NA,TRBJ2-7,TGTGCCAGCAGTTACTCGGGCCCTCCTTTCCAGGGATCGGTCGAGCAGTACTTC,CASSYSGPPFQGSVEQYF
NA,TRBV18,NA,TRBJ2-1,TGTGCCAGCTCACCAGTTCAAAGATACTACAATGAGCAGTTCTTC,CASSPVQRYYNEQFF
NA,TRBV19,many,TRBJ1-1,TGTGCCAGTAGCGTCCCCGGCGGAGGCACTGAAGCTTTCTTT,CASSVPGGGTEAFF
NA,TRBV7-9,few,TRBJ1-1,TGTGCCAGCAGCGCCAACTCGGGGAACACTGAAGCTTTCTTT,CASSANSGNTEAFF
NA,TRBV7-8,NA,TRBJ2-1,TGTGCCAGCAGCCCTGTTAGAGGGGCTTCCTACAATGAGCAGTTCTTC,CASSPVRGASYNEQFF
TRBD2,TRBV24-1,NA,TRBJ2-5,TGTGCCACCAGTGATTCACCGGGACGGGGAGGGGAGACCCAGTACTTC,CATSDSPGRGGETQYF
TRBD1,TRBV7-2,few,TRBJ1-5,TGTGCCAGCAGCTTTGGTCGACAGGGAAATCAGCCCCAGCATTTT,CASSFGRQGNQPQHF
TRBD1,TRBV7-2,few,TRBJ2-2,TGTGCCAGCAGCTACAGGGGCTCGTGGAACACCGGGGAGCTGTTTTTT,CASSYRGSWNTGELFF
NA,TRBV4-3,many,TRBJ1-2,TGCGCCAGCAGCCAAGAAACAGGAGGAGGCTACACCTTC,CASSQETGGGYTF
TRBD1,TRBV5-5,NA,TRBJ2-7,TGTGCCAGCAGCTGGACAGGGGACTCCTACGAGCAGTACTTC,CASSWTGDSYEQYF
NA,TRBV20-1,many,TRBJ2-3,TGCAGTGCTAGTGTGCAGCCAGATACGCAGTATTTT,CSASVQPDTQYF
NA,TRBV4-2,NA,TRBJ1-4,TGTGCCAGCAGCCAAGATTACCGGACCGGGGAAAAACTGTTTTTT,CASSQDYRTGEKLFF
NA,TRBV5-1,NA,TRBJ2-4,TGCGCCAGCAGCTCTACAGGGAAAAACATTCAGTACTTC,CASSSTGKNIQYF
NA,TRBV12-3/TRBV12-4,few,TRBJ2-7,TGTGCCAGCACCCCCGGTGGGAGCGAGCAGTACTTC,CASTPGGSEQYF
NA,TRBV20-1,NA,TRBJ2-1,TGCAGTGCACTGAAGGTCGCCTACAATGAGCAGTTCTTC,CSALKVAYNEQFF
TRBD1,TRBV5-6,NA,TRBJ2-1,TGTGCCAGCAGCTTTCCGGACAGGCCCTACAATGAGCAGTTCTTC,CASSFPDRPYNEQFF
NA,TRBV10-3,few,TRBJ2-1,TGTGCCACTCGACAGGGAGGGGACAATGAGCAGTTCTTC,CATRQGGDNEQFF
TRBD2,TRBV12-3/TRBV12-4,few,TRBJ2-5,TGTGCCAGCGGATCTAGCGGGAGGGAAGAGACCCAGTACTTC,CASGSSGREETQYF
NA,TRBV7-2,many,TRBJ2-1,TGTGCCAGCAGCTTAGTGGCTAGCGAAACTTACAATGAGCAGTTCTTC,CASSLVASETYNEQFF
NA,TRBV5-1,few,TRBJ2-2,TGCGCCAGCAGCTTGTTCCCGGGGACAACGAACACCGGGGAGCTGTTTTTT,CASSLFPGTTNTGELFF
NA,TRBV11-1,NA,TRBJ1-2,TGTGCCAGCAGCCGTGGCTGGACGGGACCCGACGAAACTAACTATGGCTACACCTTC,CASSRGWTGPDETNYGYTF
NA,TRBV20-1,many,TRBJ2-7,TGCAGTGCTACAAAAGGGGCGACCGAGCAGTACTTC,CSATKGATEQYF
TRBD2,TRBV4-3,NA,TRBJ2-4,TGCGCCAGCAGCCAGGTACTAGCGGGAGTTTCACACATTCAGTACTTC,CASSQVLAGVSHIQYF
NA,TRBV5-5,few,TRBJ1-5,TGTGCCAGCAGCTTGCAACTGGACAGAGACAATCAGCCCCAGCATTTT,CASSLQLDRDNQPQHF
TRBD1,TRBV12-3/TRBV12-4,many,TRBJ1-6,TGTGCCAGCAGTCCCGGGACAGGGGCACCCCTCCACTTT,CASSPGTGAPLHF
TRBD1,TRBV5-6,few,TRBJ2-1,TGTGCCAGCAGCTGGGACAGGGGGCGTTTAGAAGGTGAGCAGTTCTTC,CASSWDRGRLEGEQFF
NA,TRBV20-1,NA,TRBJ2-2,TGCAGTGCTAGAGAGGCAGCGAACACCGGGGAGCTGTTTTTT,CSAREAANTGELFF
TRBD2,TRBV12-3/TRBV12-4,few,TRBJ2-7,TGTGCCAGCACTGAGGGTAGCGGGGGGATTATTTCCTACGAGGAGCAGTACTTC,CASTEGSGGIISYEEQYF
NA,TRBV7-2,few,TRBJ2-5,TGTGCCAGCAGCTTAAACGAAGAGACCCAGTACTTC,CASSLNEETQYF
TRBD1,TRBV28,few,TRBJ2-5,TGTGCCAGCAGCCCGGCCGGGACAGGGTACCAAGAGACCCAGTACTTC,CASSPAGTGYQETQYF
TRBD2,TRBV24-1,NA,TRBJ2-5,TGTGCCACCGAAGCAGGGAGGGGAGAACAAGAGACCCAGTACTTC,CATEAGRGEQETQYF
TRBD1,TRBV29-1,few,TRBJ2-1,TGCAGCGCCCATGGGACAGGGGGCTGGGATGAGCAGTTCTTC,CSAHGTGGWDEQFF
TRBD2,TRBV2,NA,TRBJ2-3,TGTGCCAGCAGTGAAGAGGCAGCGGGGCACACAGATACGCAGTATTTT,CASSEEAAGHTDTQYF
TRBD2,TRBV4-2,NA,TRBJ2-1,TGTGCCAGCAGCCAAGATGCCAGGACTAGCGGGAGAGTCAATGAGCAGTTCTTC,CASSQDARTSGRVNEQFF
NA,TRBV12-3/TRBV12-4,few,TRBJ1-4,TGTGCCAGCAGTTTAGGGGGTTGGGCAGCAACTAATGAAAAACTGTTTTTT,CASSLGGWAATNEKLFF
NA,TRBV29-1,many,TRBJ2-2,TGCAGCGTTTATGGGCTTTCTAACACCGGGGAGCTGTTTTTT,CSVYGLSNTGELFF
NA,TRBV7-2,few,TRBJ2-7,TGTGCCAGCAGCTTAGCGATGGGGAACGAGCAGTACTTC,CASSLAMGNEQYF
NA,TRBV20-1,NA,TRBJ1-2,TGCAGTGGGGCGGGGCAGGGTATCTATGGCTACACCTTC,CSGAGQGIYGYTF
NA,TRBV7-2,NA,TRBJ2-2,TGTGCCAGCAGCTTAGCGGGGGGATTAGGCGGGGAGCTGTTTTTT,CASSLAGGLGGELFF